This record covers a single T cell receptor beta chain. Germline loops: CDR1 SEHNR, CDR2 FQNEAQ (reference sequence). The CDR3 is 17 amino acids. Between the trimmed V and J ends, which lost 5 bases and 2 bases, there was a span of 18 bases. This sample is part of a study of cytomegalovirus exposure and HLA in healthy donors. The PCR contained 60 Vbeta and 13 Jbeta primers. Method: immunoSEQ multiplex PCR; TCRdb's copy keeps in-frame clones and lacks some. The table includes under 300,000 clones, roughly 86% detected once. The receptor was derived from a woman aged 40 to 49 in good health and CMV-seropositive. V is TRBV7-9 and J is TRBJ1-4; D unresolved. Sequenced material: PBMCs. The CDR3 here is CASSPIPRGPTNEKLFF. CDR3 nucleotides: TGTGCCAGCAGCCCAATTCCCCGGGGTCCCACTAATGAAAAACTGTTTTTT. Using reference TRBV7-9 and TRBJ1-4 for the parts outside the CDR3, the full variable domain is DTGVSQNPRHKITKRGQNVTFRCDPISEHNRLYWYRQTLGQGPEFLTYFQNEAQLEKSRLLSDRFSAERPKGSFSTLEIQRTEQGDSAMYLCASSPIPRGPTNEKLFFGSGTQLSVL.